This T cell receptor beta chain is from a study of CD8 T cells in ankylosing spondylitis. Quantitative 5'-RACE with molecular barcodes was used to make the TCR beta libraries. In TCRdb, the 5' RACE reads were re-called with MiXCR into one record per CDR3 protein. The repertoire has about 400,000 distinct CDR3 sequences, more than 20% of them found once; the top ten carry about a sixth. About this clonotype: Its antigen remains unknown.

Study-wide points: Relatively scarce in peripheral blood, disease-linked clones were CD8+. About 8 highly homologous variants made up a TCR beta motif, and this motif appeared characteristic of ankylosing spondylitis blood. Disease-linked clones were reportedly significantly enriched in matched ankylosing spondylitis synovial fluid. Prior literature has documented some motif variants in synovial fluid and blood from reactive arthritis.

The sequencing input was blood, either unsorted or a sorted T cell fraction (not recorded which). This sequence was found in a male donor with ankylosing spondylitis.

CDR3 sequence (DNA): TGTGCCAGCAGCGTAGGGGCAGCGAACTATGGCTACACCTTC. Translation: CASSVGAANYGYTF. V is TRBV9 and J is TRBJ1-2; the D is unclear. This CDR3 contains 14 residues. Looked up from germline, CDR1 is SGDLS and CDR2 is YYNGEE. Between the trimmed V and J ends, which lost 0 bases and 2 bases, there was a span of 8 bases.